One sample yielded the 24 T cell receptor beta chains listed below, sequenced in a study of cytomegalovirus exposure and HLA in healthy donors. A multiplex PCR was run with 60 Vbeta primers and 13 Jbeta primers. Profiled with immunoSEQ multiplex PCR; TCRdb holds only in-frame clones, not every one. The sample includes some 120,000 clones, around four fifths of them seen just once. Sequenced sample: PBMCs. The receptors here all came from a woman aged 40 to 50 in good health and CMV-seropositive.

The chain links TRBV2 to TRBJ2-4; D gene uncertain. Germline CDR1 SNHLY, CDR2 FYNNEI. The V and J ends lost 2 bases and 4 bases respectively, with 12 bases between them. The CDR3 runs 15 residues. The CDR3 loop reads CASSENLGMKNIQYF. As DNA, the CDR3 is TGTGCCAGCAGTGAAAATCTAGGAATGAAAAACATTCAGTACTTC. The full variable domain, its missing parts supplied by reference TRBV2 and TRBJ2-4, is EPEVTQTPSHQVTQMGQEVILRCVPISNHLYFYWYRQILGQKVEFLVSFYNNEISEKSEIFDDQFSVERPDGSNFTLKIRSTKLEDSAMYFCASSENLGMKNIQYFGAGTRLSVL.

The rearrangement joins TRBV6-6 to TRBJ2-7; 8 positions agree with TRBD1. Trimming removed 6 bases from V and 0 bases from J; junction bases left unmatched: 10. The CDR3 loop spans 16 amino acids. The germline V gene has CDR1 MNHNY and CDR2 SVGAGI (reference sequence). For the CDR3, the DNA is TGTGCCAGCAGCAGTCCCACGACAGGGGTCTCCTACGAGCAGTACTTC. Translating it yields CASSSPTTGVSYEQYF.

This clone turned up a few times. J is TRBJ2-3 and V is TRBV10-1, with TRBD2 matching 8 bases. J was trimmed by 3 bases and V by 6 bases; bases with no gene match: 5. Germline CDR1 and CDR2: WNHNN and SYGVQD (reference sequence). The CDR3 consists of 14 residues. The CDR3 nucleotides read TGCGCCAGCAGCGCAAGCGGGAGAACAGATACGCAGTATTTT. This gives the protein CASSASGRTDTQYF.

The chain has TRBV4-1 and TRBJ1-4; possible D gene TRBD1, 5 bases. This CDR3 is 19 amino acids long. Germline V gene data show CDR1 as MGHRA and CDR2 as YSYEKL. Trimming removed 1 base from V and 5 bases from J, with 23 bases in between. CDR3 region: CASSQAVKAGGLTNEKLFF. The CDR3 DNA is TGCGCCAGCAGCCAAGCTGTCAAAGCCGGGGGTTTAACAAATGAAAAACTGTTTTTT.

The rearrangement links TRBV5-1 to TRBJ2-1; 9 nucleotides agree with TRBD2. Looked up from germline, CDR1 is SGHRS and CDR2 is YFSETQ. This CDR3 is built from 15 residues. Germline trimming cut 4 bases from V and 2 bases from J; bases unmatched to any gene: 4. CDR3 protein: CASSQTSGPYNEQFF. Here the CDR3 DNA reads TGCGCCAGCAGCCAGACTAGCGGTCCCTACAATGAGCAGTTCTTC.

The V call is TRBV4-1, the J call TRBJ1-1; D is ambiguous. The CDR3 length is 15 residues. V lost 0 bases to trimming and J lost 3 bases, with 11 bases between them. CDR1 is MGHRA, CDR2 YSYEKL, per germline. The CDR3 reads CASSQDWAVHTEAFF. CDR3 coding DNA: TGCGCCAGCAGCCAAGATTGGGCAGTCCACACTGAAGCTTTCTTT.

This chain uses TRBV28 with TRBJ2-7; 7 positions agree with TRBD2. This CDR3 region has 14 residues. V lost 5 bases, J lost 0 bases, and 4 bases stayed unmatched. Germline loops: CDR1 MDHEN, CDR2 SYDVKM. DNA for the CDR3: TGTGCCAGCAGTCGCGGCGGGGGCTCCTACGAGCAGTACTTC. Protein: CASSRGGGSYEQYF.

The rearrangement joins TRBV6-1 to TRBJ2-1; 12 bases align to TRBD2. J was trimmed by 2 bases and V by 6 bases; bases with no gene match: 2. The CDR3 consists of 15 residues. Looked up from germline, CDR1 is MNHNS and CDR2 is SASEGT. CDR3: CASRSSGGAYNEQFF. The CDR3 nucleotides are TGTGCCAGCAGGTCTAGCGGGGGGGCCTACAATGAGCAGTTCTTC.

This CDR3 is CASSLITGANVLTF. The CDR3 coding sequence is TGTGCCAGCAGCTTAATAACTGGGGCCAACGTCCTGACTTTC. This chain links TRBV7-3 with TRBJ2-6; D is unresolved. Germline values: CDR1 SGHTA, CDR2 FQGTGA. This CDR3 region has 14 residues. The V end was cut by 1 base, the J end by 2 bases, with 3 bases between.

This chain joins TRBV7-6 and TRBJ1-3; a weak D match, TRBD1 (6 bases). Trimming shortened V by 1 base and J by 1 base, and 11 bases separated the two germline ends. Germline-derived CDR1 and CDR2 are SGHVS and FNYEAQ. The CDR3 runs to 16 residues. The CDR3 protein is CASSLGVQGSGNTIYF. DNA of the CDR3: TGTGCCAGCAGCTTAGGGGTCCAGGGGTCTGGAAACACCATATATTTT.

The chain combines TRBV27 with TRBJ1-2, with D hard to call. The CDR3 is 13 amino acids. The germline V gene encodes CDR1 MNHEY and CDR2 SMNVEV (reference sequence). The V end lost 5 bases, the J end lost 0 bases, and 7 bases lay between the germline ends. The chain's CDR3 is CASSPRANYGYTF. The CDR3 coding sequence is TGTGCCAGCAGTCCCCGGGCTAACTATGGCTACACCTTC.

CDR3 DNA sequence: TGTGCCAGCAGGGGCACTAGCGGGATATTCTACGAGCAGTACTTC. The encoded protein is CASRGTSGIFYEQYF. The gene calls are TRBV11-2 and TRBJ2-5; 10 nucleotides match TRBD2. The end of the DNA is better explained by TRBJ2-7, so the J call may be wrong. This CDR3 comprises 15 residues. Germline CDR1 and CDR2: SGHAT and FQNNGV.

The J gene is TRBJ1-2, the V gene TRBV18; 7 nucleotides align to TRBD1. V lost 3 bases, J lost 7 bases, and 5 bases stayed unmatched. Germline CDR1 is KGHSH and CDR2 is LQKENI. The CDR3 totals 13 residues. CDR3 loop: CASSPEGAIGYTF. Here the CDR3 DNA reads TGTGCCAGCTCACCGGAGGGGGCGATTGGCTACACCTTC.

This clone was detected a few times. The CDR3 DNA follows: TGTGCCAGCAGCCTAGCGGGTCACACCTACAATGAGCAGTTCTTC. Residues: CASSLAGHTYNEQFF. The chain combines TRBV11-2 with TRBJ2-1; 8 bases are a match to TRBD2. The germline CDR1 and CDR2 sequences are SGHAT and FQNNGV. The CDR3 has 15 residues. J lost 2 bases, V lost 5 bases, and 5 bases had no gene match.

The chain combines TRBV10-3 with TRBJ1-1, with D possibly TRBD1 on 6 matching bases. Between the trimmed V and J ends, which lost 5 bases and 0 bases, there was a span of 10 bases. The CDR3 totals 14 residues. Looked up from germline, CDR1 is ENHRY and CDR2 is SYGVKD. The CDR3 reads CAISIGQLNTEAFF. CDR3 bases: TGTGCCATCAGTATCGGACAGCTGAACACTGAAGCTTTCTTT.

This clone was observed a handful of times. This rearrangement joins TRBV6-1 to TRBJ1-1; D ambiguous. Trimming shortened V by 0 bases and J by 5 bases, and 19 bases separated the two germline ends. This CDR3 is 17 amino acids long. Germline V lookup: CDR1 MNHNS, CDR2 SASEGT. The CDR3 spells CASSEASGKALWTEAFF. DNA of the CDR3: TGTGCCAGCAGTGAAGCGTCAGGTAAAGCTTTGTGGACTGAAGCTTTCTTT.

This chain links TRBV28 with TRBJ2-1, with D perhaps TRBD2 (6 bases). Germline V gene lookup returns CDR1 MDHEN and CDR2 SYDVKM. This CDR3 comprises 16 residues. Trimming removed 6 bases at V and 0 bases at J, with 15 bases between. The chain's CDR3 is CASSPFKGGSYNEQFF. The CDR3 DNA reads TGTGCCAGCAGCCCTTTTAAGGGAGGCTCCTACAATGAGCAGTTCTTC.

The chain combines TRBV18 with TRBJ2-1, with 7 bases fitting TRBD2. The junction had 7 bases not matched to a gene; V was cut back by 8 bases and J by 9 bases. There are 12 residues in the CDR3. CDR1 is KGHSH and CDR2 is LQKENI in the germline V gene. The CDR3 DNA follows: TGTGCCAGCACCCTGGGGAGGGGTGAGCAGTTCTTC. Its translation is CASTLGRGEQFF.

V gene TRBV18 combines with J gene TRBJ2-3, with a possible D match to TRBD1 (6 bases). This CDR3 spans 15 amino acids. The V gene's germline CDR1 is KGHSH and CDR2 LQKENI. V shed 4 bases and J shed 3 bases, with 14 bases lying between them. The CDR3, as DNA: TGTGCCAGCTCACGGGGAACAGGGATAACAGATACGCAGTATTTT. Its translation: CASSRGTGITDTQYF.

The chain combines TRBV30 with TRBJ1-1; D ambiguous. The CDR3 runs to 13 residues. The V end was cut by 5 bases, the J end by 0 bases, with 10 bases between. Germline V gene sequence: CDR1 GTSNPN, CDR2 SVGIG (reference sequence). The CDR3 here is CAWRHPVNTEAFF. The CDR3, as DNA: TGTGCCTGGCGACACCCAGTGAACACTGAAGCTTTCTTT.

The chain combines TRBV2 with TRBJ1-6; a possible D gene is TRBD1 (6 bases). The V gene's germline CDR1 is SNHLY and CDR2 FYNNEI. The CDR3 consists of 13 residues. Trimming removed 10 bases at V and 7 bases at J, with 14 bases between. The CDR3 coding sequence is TGTGCCATACCGACAGGAGTAAATTCACCCCTCCACTTT. The encoded protein is CAIPTGVNSPLHF. Based on the CDR3 plus reference TRBV2 and TRBJ1-6, the full variable domain is EPEVTQTPSHQVTQMGQEVILRCVPISNHLYFYWYRQILGQKVEFLVSFYNNEISEKSEIFDDQFSVERPDGSNFTLKIRSTKLEDSAMYFCAIPTGVNSPLHFGNGTRLTVT.

The chain couples TRBV25-1 to TRBJ2-1; 12 bases agree with TRBD2. CDR3 length equals 15 residues. CDR1 is MGHDK, CDR2 SYGVNS, per germline. Trimming removed 5 bases from V and 8 bases from J; junction bases left unmatched: 7. CDR3 coding DNA: TGTGCCAGCAGTTCCCTAGCGGGAGGGACGGATGAGCAGTTCTTC. This sequence encodes CASSSLAGGTDEQFF.

The chain combines TRBV7-3 with TRBJ2-1; D possibly corresponds to TRBD2 (6 bases). CDR1 SGHTA and CDR2 FQGTGA come from the germline V gene. V was pared by 2 bases and J by 4 bases, with 15 bases between. This CDR3 has 16 residues. CDR3 nucleotides: TGTGCCAGCAGCTTAGAAAGCGGGTCCGGTTACAATGAGCAGTTCTTC. This sequence encodes CASSLESGSGYNEQFF.

The chain uses TRBV5-8 and TRBJ2-1; no clear D. The germline gives CDR1 SGHTS, CDR2 YDEGEE. V was cut by 0 bases and J by 4 bases, with 5 bases left in between. The CDR3 runs 13 residues. In DNA, the CDR3 is TGTGCCAGCAGCTTGGTAACTTACAATGAGCAGTTCTTC. Its translation: CASSLVTYNEQFF.